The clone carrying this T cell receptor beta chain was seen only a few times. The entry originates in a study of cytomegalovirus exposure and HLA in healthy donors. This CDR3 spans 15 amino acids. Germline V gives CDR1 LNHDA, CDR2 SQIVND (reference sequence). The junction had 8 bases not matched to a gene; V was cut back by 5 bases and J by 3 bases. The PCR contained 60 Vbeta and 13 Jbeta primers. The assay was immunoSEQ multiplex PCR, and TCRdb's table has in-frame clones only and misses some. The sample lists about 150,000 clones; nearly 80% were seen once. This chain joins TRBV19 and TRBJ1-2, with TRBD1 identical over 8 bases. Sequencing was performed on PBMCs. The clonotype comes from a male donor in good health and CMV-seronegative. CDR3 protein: CASSPRDRTHYGYTF. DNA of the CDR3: TGTGCCAGTAGTCCTCGGGACAGGACTCACTATGGCTACACCTTC.